The 10 T cell receptor beta chains presented below share a single source sample, sequenced in a study of T-cell memory formation after mild COVID-19. TCRdb fed the 5' RACE reads into MiXCR, producing one record per CDR3 protein. This table has about 560,000 distinct CDR3 sequences, roughly a fifth appearing once. Sequences were obtained from PBMCs or a T cell subset sorted from them (not recorded which). Receptors originate from an adult woman who had mild COVID-19 (a few samples of this study predate the infection). Cell type and time point are not known.

V gene TRBV24-1 combines with J gene TRBJ2-1; D is unresolved. Germline CDR1 and CDR2: KGHDR and SFDVKD. The CDR3 is made up of 13 amino acids. V was trimmed by 4 bases and J by 6 bases, leaving 9 bases between them. CDR3 loop: CATSERWSNEQFF. CDR3 nucleotide sequence: TGTGCCACCAGTGAGAGATGGTCCAATGAGCAGTTCTTC.

The chain has TRBV24-1 and TRBJ1-2; D ambiguous. V dropped 3 bases and J dropped 4 bases, with 11 bases sitting between them. Germline V gene data show CDR1 as KGHDR and CDR2 as SFDVKD. The length of the CDR3 is 14 residues. DNA for the CDR3: TGTGCCACCAGTGATCCGGGTGTGGGCTATGGCTACACCTTC. This translates into CATSDPGVGYGYTF.

This clonotype showed up many times. V is TRBV5-1 and J is TRBJ2-7; 13 bases are shared with TRBD2. J lost 6 bases, V lost 4 bases, and 4 bases had no gene match. The CDR3 totals 14 residues. Per the germline V gene, CDR1 is SGHRS and CDR2 is YFSETQ. CDR3 protein: CASSPGLAGVEQYF. The DNA of the CDR3 is TGCGCCAGCAGCCCCGGACTAGCGGGAGTCGAGCAGTACTTC. Supplemented by reference TRBV5-1 and TRBJ2-7, the full variable domain reads KAGVTQTPRYLIKTRGQQVTLSCSPISGHRSVSWYQQTPGQGLQFLFEYFSETQRNKGNFPGRFSGRQFSNSRSEMNVSTLELGDSALYLCASSPGLAGVEQYFGPGTRLTVT.

The genes are TRBV7-3 and TRBJ2-1; 9 bases line up with TRBD1. CDR3 length: 15 residues. The germline V gene has CDR1 SGHTA and CDR2 FQGTGA. The junction had 6 bases not matched to a gene; V was cut back by 5 bases and J by 4 bases. CDR3 nucleotide sequence: TGTGCCAGCAGCACACAGGGGGCGGATTACAATGAGCAGTTCTTC. Amino acid sequence: CASSTQGADYNEQFF.

The rearrangement links TRBV27 to TRBJ2-3, with D possibly TRBD2 on 6 matching bases. The CDR3 contains 18 residues. CDR1 and CDR2 from the germline V gene are MNHEY and SMNVEV (reference sequence). The V gene lost 4 bases and the J gene lost 2 bases, with 22 bases spanning the gap. DNA of the CDR3: TGTGCCAGCAGTTCGCCACTCCCTCCGGGACTTGCCACAGATACGCAGTATTTT. As protein: CASSSPLPPGLATDTQYF.

This clonotype was counted a few times. The chain carries TRBV5-6 and TRBJ2-7, with 8 bases identical to TRBD2. Germline V gene data show CDR1 as SGHDT and CDR2 as YYEEEE. The V and J ends lost 1 base and 7 bases, in that order; junction bases with no gene match: 7. The CDR3 is 14 residues long. CDR3 coding DNA: TGTGCCAGCAGCTTGCCAGCGGGAGTAGGAGAGCAGTACTTC. It specifies CASSLPAGVGEQYF.

The chain is built from TRBV5-4 and TRBJ2-3; maybe TRBD2 (7 bases). The CDR3 consists of 15 residues. The V end was cut by 5 bases, the J end by 0 bases, with 13 bases between. In germline, CDR1 is SGHNT, CDR2 YYREEE (reference sequence). The CDR3 reads CASRGAGASTDTQYF. The CDR3 bases are TGTGCCAGCAGGGGGGCGGGAGCGAGCACAGATACGCAGTATTTT.

As for this clonotype: This may be a read error: a much more frequent sequence differs by one nucleotide. V and J are TRBV29-1 and TRBJ2-1; D uncertain. The germline gives CDR1 SQVTM, CDR2 ANQGSEA. The CDR3 contains 11 residues. Trimming removed 2 bases at V and 4 bases at J, with 3 bases between. The CDR3 loop reads CSVECYNEQFF. The CDR3 DNA is TGCAGCGTTGAATGTTACAATGAGCAGTTCTTC.

The rearrangement joins TRBV6-5 to TRBJ1-1; D uncertain. Germline V gene lookup returns CDR1 MNHEY and CDR2 SVGAGI. This CDR3 spans 17 amino acids. Trimming left V 5 bases short and J 6 bases short, with 25 bases between. This CDR3 reads CASSVLMGGVNHAEAFF. As DNA, the CDR3 is TGTGCCAGCAGTGTCTTGATGGGAGGAGTTAACCATGCTGAAGCTTTCTTT.

This clonotype occurred a few times. The gene calls are TRBV3-1 and TRBJ2-4, with TRBD1 matching 7 bases. Trimming at V came to 1 base and at J to 2 bases, leaving 5 bases not matched to a gene. The CDR3 has 16 amino acids. From germline, CDR1 is LGHDT and CDR2 YNNKEL (reference sequence). CDR3 nucleotide sequence: TGTGCCAGCAGCCAAGTAGGGGGCGCGTCCAAAAACATTCAGTACTTC. It specifies CASSQVGGASKNIQYF. Full variable domain (remainder filled in from reference TRBV3-1 and TRBJ2-4): DTAVSQTPKYLVTQMGNDKSIKCEQNLGHDTMYWYKQDSKKFLKIMFSYNNKELIINETVPNRFSPKSPDKAHLNLHINSLELGDSAVYFCASSQVGGASKNIQYFGAGTRLSVL.